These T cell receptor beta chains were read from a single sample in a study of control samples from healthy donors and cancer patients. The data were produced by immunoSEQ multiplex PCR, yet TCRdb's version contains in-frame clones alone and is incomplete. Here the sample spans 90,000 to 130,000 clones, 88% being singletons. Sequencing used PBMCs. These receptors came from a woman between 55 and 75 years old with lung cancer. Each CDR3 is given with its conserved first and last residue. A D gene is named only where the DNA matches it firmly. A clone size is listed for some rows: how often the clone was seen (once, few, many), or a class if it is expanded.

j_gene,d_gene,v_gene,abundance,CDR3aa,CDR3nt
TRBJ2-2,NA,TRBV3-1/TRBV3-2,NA,CASSQFQAPRSGELFF,TGTGCCAGCAGCCAGTTCCAGGCCCCCCGTTCCGGGGAGCTGTTTTTT
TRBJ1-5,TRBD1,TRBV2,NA,CASRSDRSPNQPQHF,TGTGCCAGCAGGTCGGACAGGTCCCCCAATCAGCCCCAGCATTTT
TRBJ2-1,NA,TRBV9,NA,CASSRGASYNNEQFF,TGTGCCAGCAGCCGGGGGGCGTCCTATAACAATGAGCAGTTCTTC
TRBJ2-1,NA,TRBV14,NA,CASTSRLQGNEQFF,TGTGCCAGCACCTCCCGCCTACAGGGTAATGAGCAGTTCTTC
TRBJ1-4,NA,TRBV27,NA,CASSFIGAPEKLFF,TGTGCCAGCAGTTTTATCGGGGCGCCTGAAAAACTGTTTTTT
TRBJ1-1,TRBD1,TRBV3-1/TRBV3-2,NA,CASSHRGRDSTEAFF,TGTGCCAGCAGCCATAGGGGGCGTGACAGCACTGAAGCTTTCTTT
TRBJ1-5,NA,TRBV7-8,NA,CASSLGQGSGLGSNQPQHF,TGTGCCAGCAGCTTAGGTCAGGGATCCGGGTTGGGGAGCAATCAGCCCCAGCATTTT
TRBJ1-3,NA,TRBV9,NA,CASSDLGLISGNTIYF,TGTGCCAGCAGCGACCTTGGACTGATCTCTGGAAACACCATATATTTT
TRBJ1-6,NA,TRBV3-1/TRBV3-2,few,CASSQEGSPLHF,TGTGCCAGCAGCCAGGAGGGTTCACCCCTCCACTTT
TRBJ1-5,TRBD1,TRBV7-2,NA,CASSPQGDQPQHF,TGTGCCAGCAGCCCCCAGGGGGATCAGCCCCAGCATTTT
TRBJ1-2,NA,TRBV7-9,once,CASSLYGGGYTF,TGTGCCAGCAGCCTTTACGGTGGTGGCTACACCTTC
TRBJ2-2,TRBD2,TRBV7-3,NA,CASSPHGGGTPEELFF,TGTGCCAGCAGCCCGCATGGGGGGGGGACCCCCGAGGAGCTGTTTTTT
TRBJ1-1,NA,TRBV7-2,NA,CASSLGGDTEAFF,TGTGCCAGCAGCTTAGGGGGGGACACTGAAGCTTTCTTT
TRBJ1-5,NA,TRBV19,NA,CASSQVAGHGSNQPQHF,TGTGCCAGTAGTCAAGTTGCAGGGCATGGGAGCAATCAGCCCCAGCATTTT
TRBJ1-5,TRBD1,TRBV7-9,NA,CASSLTGGAGQPQHF,TGTGCCAGCAGCTTGACAGGGGGCGCGGGTCAGCCCCAGCATTTT
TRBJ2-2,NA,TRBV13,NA,CASLAFLGSANTGELFF,TGTGCCAGCCTAGCGTTTTTGGGCAGTGCGAACACCGGGGAGCTGTTTTTT
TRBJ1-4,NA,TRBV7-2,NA,CASSLDTDTLNEKLFF,TGTGCCAGCAGCTTAGACACGGACACCTTAAATGAAAAACTGTTTTTT
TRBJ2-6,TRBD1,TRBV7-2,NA,CASSNSRDRVFGANVLTF,TGTGCCAGCAGCAACAGCCGGGACAGGGTTTTTGGGGCCAACGTCCTGACTTTC
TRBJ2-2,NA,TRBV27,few,CASSFKQGNTGELFF,TGTGCCAGCAGTTTCAAGCAGGGGAACACCGGGGAGCTGTTTTTT
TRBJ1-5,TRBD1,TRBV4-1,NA,CASSHIARGQGGPQHF,TGCGCCAGCAGCCATATCGCCAGGGGGCAGGGGGGGCCCCAGCATTTT
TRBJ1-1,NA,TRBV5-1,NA,CASSLGFGQVMNTEAFF,TGCGCCAGCAGCTTGGGTTTCGGGCAAGTTATGAACACTGAAGCTTTCTTT
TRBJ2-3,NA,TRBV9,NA,CASSVGASNTDTQYF,TGTGCCAGCAGCGTAGGGGCCTCGAATACAGATACGCAGTATTTT
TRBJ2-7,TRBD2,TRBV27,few,CASSFSGHYEQYF,TGTGCCAGCAGTTTTAGCGGGCACTACGAGCAGTACTTC
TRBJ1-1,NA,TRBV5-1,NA,CASSLQDLEAFF,TGCGCCAGCAGCTTGCAGGACCTTGAAGCTTTCTTT
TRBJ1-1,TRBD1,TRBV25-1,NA,CASSSLTGGTEAFF,TGTGCCAGCAGTTCCCTGACAGGGGGCACTGAAGCTTTCTTT
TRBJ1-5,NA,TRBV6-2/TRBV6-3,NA,CASSYSMIGGYSNQPQHF,TGTGCCAGCAGTTACTCGATGATAGGGGGATATAGCAATCAGCCCCAGCATTTT
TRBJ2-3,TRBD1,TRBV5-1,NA,CASSLWGTGDVDTQYF,TGCGCCAGCAGCTTATGGGGGACAGGGGATGTAGATACGCAGTATTTT
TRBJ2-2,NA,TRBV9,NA,CASSVGGGELFF,TGTGCCAGCAGCGTCGGAGGGGGGGAGCTGTTTTTT
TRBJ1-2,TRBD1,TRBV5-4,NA,CASSSQGQAEGGYTF,TGTGCCAGCAGCTCCCAGGGACAGGCAGAGGGGGGCTACACCTTC
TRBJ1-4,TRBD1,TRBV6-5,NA,CASSYGQGSSNEKLFF,TGTGCCAGCAGTTACGGACAGGGGAGTTCTAATGAAAAACTGTTTTTT
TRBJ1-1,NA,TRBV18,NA,CASSQQPRDTEAFF,TGTGCCAGCTCACAACAGCCGAGGGACACTGAAGCTTTCTTT
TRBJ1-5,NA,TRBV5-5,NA,CASSLLGGGKNQPQHF,TGTGCCAGCAGCTTGCTCGGGGGAGGGAAAAATCAGCCCCAGCATTTT
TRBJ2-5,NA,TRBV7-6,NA,CASSLGLAGRIQETQYF,TGTGCCAGCAGCTTAGGTCTGGCAGGCCGAATCCAAGAGACCCAGTACTTC
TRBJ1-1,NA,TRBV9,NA,CASSPTGHPNTEAFF,TGTGCCAGCAGCCCCACGGGACACCCAAACACTGAAGCTTTCTTT
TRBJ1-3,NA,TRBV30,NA,CAWTRQSGNTIYF,TGTGCCTGGACAAGACAGTCTGGAAACACCATATATTTT
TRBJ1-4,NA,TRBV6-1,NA,CASSEEGSASEKLFF,TGTGCCAGCAGTGAAGAGGGCTCCGCTTCCGAAAAACTGTTTTTT
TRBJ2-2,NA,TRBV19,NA,CASSPGHFTGELFF,TGTGCCAGTAGTCCGGGACATTTTACCGGGGAGCTGTTTTTT
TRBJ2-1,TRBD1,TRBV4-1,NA,CASSQDTTGGFRSEQFF,TGCGCCAGCAGCCAAGATACCACAGGGGGCTTTCGGAGTGAGCAGTTCTTC
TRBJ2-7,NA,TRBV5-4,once,CASSWGGGLSYEQYF,TGTGCCAGCAGCTGGGGCGGGGGCCTCTCCTACGAGCAGTACTTC
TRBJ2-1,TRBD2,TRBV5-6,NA,CASSLAGGPGNEQFF,TGTGCCAGCAGCTTAGCGGGAGGGCCGGGGAATGAGCAGTTCTTC
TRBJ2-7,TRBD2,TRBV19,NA,CASSDTSGSSYEQYF,TGTGCCAGTAGTGACACTAGCGGGAGCTCCTACGAGCAGTACTTC
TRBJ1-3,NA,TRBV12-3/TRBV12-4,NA,CASSAVLGNTIYF,TGTGCCAGCAGTGCAGTTTTAGGAAACACCATATATTTT
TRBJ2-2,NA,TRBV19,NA,CASSIGPPGELFF,TGTGCCAGTAGTATAGGTCCCCCCGGGGAGCTGTTTTTT
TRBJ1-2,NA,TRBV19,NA,CASSVRWDLANYGYTF,TGTGCCAGTAGTGTGAGGTGGGATTTAGCTAACTATGGCTACACCTTC
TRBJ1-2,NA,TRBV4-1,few,CASSQEDRQLKGGYTF,TGCGCCAGCAGCCAAGAAGACAGGCAACTCAAAGGAGGCTACACCTTC
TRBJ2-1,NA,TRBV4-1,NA,CASSQGVSRPWDEQFF,TGCGCCAGCAGCCAAGGGGTTAGCAGGCCGTGGGATGAGCAGTTCTTC
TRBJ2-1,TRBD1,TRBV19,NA,CASSIGQGMFNEQFF,TGTGCCAGTAGTATCGGACAGGGGATGTTTAATGAGCAGTTCTTC
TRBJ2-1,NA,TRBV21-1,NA,CASIIQGQGINNEQFF,TGTGCCAGCATCATACAAGGACAGGGAATTAACAATGAGCAGTTCTTC
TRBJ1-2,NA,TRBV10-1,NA,CASSLTGNYGYTF,TGCGCCAGCAGTCTAACAGGGAACTATGGCTACACCTTC
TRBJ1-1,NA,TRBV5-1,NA,CASSLEGPTRTFF,TGCGCCAGCAGCTTGGAGGGGCCCACGAGGACTTTCTTT
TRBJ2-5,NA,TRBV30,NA,CAWSVLLAGETQYF,TGTGCCTGGAGTGTACTGTTGGCAGGAGAGACCCAGTACTTC
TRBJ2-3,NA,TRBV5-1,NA,CASSDGNTDTQYF,TGCGCCAGCAGCGACGGGAACACAGATACGCAGTATTTT
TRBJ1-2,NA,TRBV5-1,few,CASSFSGTNYGYTF,TGCGCCAGCAGCTTTTCCGGGACGAACTATGGCTACACCTTC